This entry lists 26 T cell receptor beta chains sequenced from one sample in a study of shared T cell receptors in the human thymus. Clones were read by immunoSEQ multiplex PCR, and TCRdb kept only the in-frame ones, dropping some. This sample carries about 730,000 clones, 70% to 90% of them seen once, and the ten largest clones take around 0.0099%. The data were also submitted as part of a second study, on human thymus T cells.

The sequenced material came from thymocytes. Receptor source: a girl less than two years old with a congenital heart defect.

The V call is TRBV27, the J call TRBJ2-7; 7 nucleotides align to TRBD1. Germline V lookup: CDR1 MNHEY, CDR2 SMNVEV (reference sequence). The CDR3 covers 13 residues. The V gene end was trimmed by 3 bases and the J gene end by 3 bases; junction bases not matched to a gene: 2. The CDR3 protein is CASSFGTVYEQYF. Here the CDR3 DNA reads TGTGCCAGCAGTTTCGGGACAGTCTACGAGCAGTACTTC.

This clone occurred a few times. The chain has TRBV4-3 and TRBJ1-5; tentative D call: TRBD1 (5 bases). The CDR3 covers 19 residues. From germline, CDR1 is LGHNA and CDR2 YSLEER. V lost 1 base, J lost 8 bases, and 27 bases lay in between. In DNA form, the CDR3 reads TGCGCCAGCAGCCAAGGGTTTATCCGGTCCAGGGAAGTTTCGGAGCCCCAGCATTTT. This codes for CASSQGFIRSREVSEPQHF.

The chain has TRBV6-1 and TRBJ2-3, with D maybe TRBD2 (6 bases). Germline lookup yields CDR1 MNHNS and CDR2 SASEGT. CDR3 length: 14 residues. The V end was cut by 7 bases, the J end by 3 bases, with 14 bases between. The CDR3 loop reads CASTQLAGTDTQYF. CDR3 sequence (DNA): TGTGCCAGCACGCAACTAGCAGGAACAGATACGCAGTATTTT.

The V gene is TRBV9, the J gene TRBJ1-2, with TRBD1 matching over 12 bases. V shed 0 bases and J 8 bases; nucleotides not matched to a gene: 14. CDR3 length: 18 amino acids. Germline assignment: CDR1 SGDLS and CDR2 YYNGEE. CDR3 in DNA: TGTGCCAGCAGCGTAGTAGCGGGACAGGGGGCGGCCTTGAAGGGCTACACCTTC. Encoded protein: CASSVVAGQGAALKGYTF.

The V call is TRBV7-6, the J call TRBJ2-2; D perhaps matches TRBD1 (6 bases). CDR1 and CDR2 from the germline V gene are SGHVS and FNYEAQ. Trimming took off 2 bases at V and 2 bases at J, with 12 bases between the two ends. The CDR3 extends over 16 amino acids. The CDR3: CASSLMGALNTGELFF. As DNA, the CDR3 is TGTGCCAGCAGCTTAATGGGGGCCCTAAACACCGGGGAGCTGTTTTTT.

This clone was seen just once. This chain links TRBV5-1 with TRBJ2-1, with 8 nucleotides matching TRBD2. J gave up 6 bases and V 4 bases, and 6 bases lay outside the gene matches. CDR3 size: 14 residues. Looked up from germline, CDR1 is SGHRS and CDR2 is YFSETQ. The DNA of the CDR3 is TGCGCCAGCAGCCGGGGGACTAGGTGCAATGAGCAGTTCTTC. Encoded protein: CASSRGTRCNEQFF.

This chain uses TRBV5-1 with TRBJ1-1; 7 bases fit TRBD1. Germline trimming cut 3 bases from V and 1 base from J; bases unmatched to any gene: 3. Germline V CDR1 and CDR2: SGHRS, YFSETQ. This CDR3 contains 14 residues. The CDR3 loop reads CASSYRGSNTEAFF. CDR3 coding DNA: TGCGCCAGCAGCTACAGGGGATCGAACACTGAAGCTTTCTTT.

The chain employs TRBV5-4 and TRBJ2-3, with D possibly being TRBD1 (6 bases). V lost 4 bases and J 4 bases, leaving 22 bases between the germline ends. Germline V gene lookup returns CDR1 SGHNT and CDR2 YYREEE (reference sequence). CDR3 length: 17 amino acids. CDR3 loop: CASSPVTGIRAADTQYF. CDR3 DNA: TGTGCCAGCAGCCCTGTCACAGGGATACGAGCCGCAGATACGCAGTATTTT.

The chain is built from TRBV18 and TRBJ1-6; D may be TRBD1 (6 bases). The CDR3 has 15 amino acids. Germline V lookup: CDR1 KGHSH, CDR2 LQKENI. Trimming shortened V by 5 bases and J by 6 bases, and 14 bases separated the two germline ends. The CDR3 protein is CASSENRVRNSPLHF. The CDR3, as DNA: TGTGCCAGCTCAGAAAACAGGGTCCGTAATTCACCCCTCCACTTT.

CDR3 DNA: TGTGCCAGCGTAGCAGGGGGCGGCTACACCTTC. The encoded protein is CASVAGGGYTF. The rearrangement links TRBV6-1 to TRBJ1-2; 8 positions match TRBD1. J was trimmed by 8 bases and V by 8 bases; bases with no gene match: 4. CDR3 length: 11 amino acids. Germline CDR1 is MNHNS and CDR2 is SASEGT.

This clone was observed once. The chain is built from TRBV2 and TRBJ2-7; no clear D gene. The CDR3 contains 13 residues. The germline V gene encodes CDR1 SNHLY and CDR2 FYNNEI. Trimming stripped 2 bases from V and 1 base from J, with 6 bases between. In DNA, the CDR3 is TGTGCCAGCAGTGAATCTAGATCCTACGAGCAGTACTTC. This gives the protein CASSESRSYEQYF.

The chain couples TRBV6-4 to TRBJ2-3; TRBD2 might be the D (5 bases). The V end was cut by 6 bases, the J end by 0 bases, with 13 bases between. The CDR3 has 15 amino acids. The V gene's germline CDR1 is MRHNA and CDR2 SNTAGT. Here the CDR3 reads CASRVSGDSTDTQYF. CDR3 DNA: TGTGCCAGCAGGGTGAGCGGAGATAGCACAGATACGCAGTATTTT.

The genes are TRBV2 and TRBJ2-5, with D possibly TRBD2 on 6 matching bases. The germline V and J ends were trimmed by 2 bases and 2 bases, with 18 bases remaining between them. The CDR3 runs 17 residues. Germline lookup yields CDR1 SNHLY and CDR2 FYNNEI. CDR3 in amino acids: CASSESGLAGRQETQYF. The CDR3 region has the DNA TGTGCCAGCAGTGAAAGTGGTTTGGCGGGGAGACAAGAGACCCAGTACTTC.

This chain joins TRBV4-1 and TRBJ1-1; D unclear. There are 15 residues in the CDR3. Germline V gene lookup returns CDR1 MGHRA and CDR2 YSYEKL. Trimming cost V 1 base and J 4 bases, with 13 bases left between them. In DNA form, the CDR3 reads TGCGCCAGCAGCCAAGCCTACCCGGGGAGCACTGAAGCTTTCTTT. Protein: CASSQAYPGSTEAFF.

This clone came up a few times. This chain connects TRBV18 to TRBJ2-7; TRBD2 might be the D (6 bases). This CDR3 comprises 15 residues. Looked up from germline, CDR1 is KGHSH and CDR2 is LQKENI. Between the trimmed V and J ends, which lost 6 bases and 5 bases, there was a span of 20 bases. The CDR3 bases are TGTGCCAGCTCCCGGAGACTAGTTCGGCTTGACGAGCAGTACTTC. Encoded protein: CASSRRLVRLDEQYF.

The genes are TRBV5-4 and TRBJ1-5; no clear D. Per the germline V gene, CDR1 is SGHNT and CDR2 is YYREEE (reference sequence). Trimming took 0 bases from V and 7 from J, leaving 8 bases between them. This CDR3 contains 13 residues. This chain's CDR3 is CASSLDRFQPQHF. The CDR3 DNA sequence: TGTGCCAGCAGCTTGGACAGATTCCAGCCCCAGCATTTT.

The gene calls are TRBV30 and TRBJ2-5, with TRBD1 identical over 7 bases. CDR1 is GTSNPN, CDR2 SVGIG, per germline (reference sequence). The CDR3 has 19 amino acids. Losses at the gene ends were 3 bases for V and 1 base for J; bases not matched to a gene: 20. The CDR3 nucleotides read TGTGCCTGGAGATTCCCATACAGGGGCTTAATCCAGCTCCAAGAGACCCAGTACTTC. Protein product: CAWRFPYRGLIQLQETQYF.

This sequence joins TRBV18 and TRBJ2-3, with D tentatively TRBD2 (7 bases). Looked up from germline, CDR1 is KGHSH and CDR2 is LQKENI. Trimming stripped 3 bases from V and 3 bases from J, with 13 bases between. This CDR3 is built from 15 residues. CDR3 sequence reads: CASSPTRGRTDTQYF. Written as DNA, the CDR3 is TGTGCCAGCTCACCTACGCGGGGGCGGACAGATACGCAGTATTTT.

This chain uses TRBV27 with TRBJ1-2; TRBD1 agrees at 11 bases. The ends lost 5 bases at V and 2 bases at J; junction bases unmatched: 13. Germline-derived CDR1 and CDR2 are MNHEY and SMNVEV (reference sequence). The CDR3 length is 18 residues. In DNA, the CDR3 is TGTGCCAGCAGTACCATGGACAGGGGGCGCGATGGGAACTATGGCTACACCTTC. Protein: CASSTMDRGRDGNYGYTF.

This sequence joins TRBV29-1 and TRBJ2-5, with 9 bases lining up with TRBD1. Per the germline V gene, CDR1 is SQVTM and CDR2 is ANQGSEA. This CDR3 contains 13 residues. V was pared by 5 bases and J by 5 bases, with 6 bases of the junction left unmatched. The CDR3 region has the DNA TGCAGCGTTTCAGACAGGGGGTTGGAGACCCAGTACTTC. This encodes CSVSDRGLETQYF.

Only a few counts were recorded for this clone. The chain carries TRBV7-2 and TRBJ2-5; possibly TRBD2 for D (5 bases). CDR1 and CDR2 (germline): SGHTA, FQGNSA. The V end was cut by 0 bases, the J end by 6 bases, with 11 bases between. There are 14 residues in the CDR3. The DNA of the CDR3 is TGTGCCAGCAGCTTAGCGCGCGGGTTGAAGACCCAGTACTTC. This encodes CASSLARGLKTQYF.

This chain uses TRBV5-1 with TRBJ2-7; 7 bases agree with TRBD1. The CDR3 has 15 amino acids. Per germline, CDR1 SGHRS and CDR2 YFSETQ. V lost 4 bases to trimming and J lost 0 bases; unmatched junction nucleotides: 7. CDR3: CASSPDRPSSYEQYF. In DNA form, the CDR3 reads TGCGCCAGCAGCCCGGACAGGCCCAGCTCCTACGAGCAGTACTTC.

V is TRBV27 and J is TRBJ2-4, with 10 bases aligning to TRBD1. The V gene end was trimmed by 4 bases and the J gene end by 7 bases; junction bases not matched to a gene: 13. The CDR3 loop spans 17 amino acids. Germline CDR1 MNHEY, CDR2 SMNVEV (reference sequence). This chain's CDR3 is CASSSRGNRDRGNIQYF. The CDR3 DNA follows: TGTGCCAGCAGTTCGCGGGGAAACCGGGACAGGGGTAACATTCAGTACTTC.

This clone appeared a single time. The sample holds other DNA sequences that translate to the same CDR3. V gene TRBV6-5 combines with J gene TRBJ1-2, with D perhaps matching TRBD1 (5 bases). V was shortened by 0 bases and J by 8 bases, with 13 bases between the two germline ends. CDR1 is MNHEY, CDR2 SVGAGI, per germline. CDR3 length equals 14 residues. This CDR3 reads CASSYSGGAGGYTF. In nucleotides, the CDR3 is TGTGCCAGCAGTTACTCAGGAGGGGCTGGGGGCTACACCTTC.

CDR3 loop: CASSLSRVRGRRWQEAFF. The CDR3 DNA is TGTGCCAGCAGTTTATCCAGAGTCAGGGGGCGCCGCTGGCAGGAGGCTTTCTTT. The chain uses TRBV27 and TRBJ1-1, with 8 bases lining up with TRBD1. V was clipped by 0 bases and J by 11 bases; unmatched bases: 20. The CDR3 has 18 amino acids. From germline, CDR1 is MNHEY and CDR2 SMNVEV (reference sequence).

The CDR3 loop reads CASSPDDRPTEAFF. The CDR3 DNA sequence: TGTGCCAGCAGTCCAGACGACAGGCCCACTGAAGCTTTCTTT. V usage is TRBV28 and J usage is TRBJ1-1; tentative D call: TRBD1 (6 bases). The CDR3 is made up of 14 amino acids. V lost 5 bases, J lost 4 bases, and 14 bases lay in between. Germline CDR1 MDHEN, CDR2 SYDVKM.